Below, one TCR beta chain is given with its context. Its antigen remains unknown. Using RNA template, CDR3s of TCR alpha and beta were amplified with iRepertoire arm-PCR. Via MiXCR, TCRdb re-called the multiplex PCR reads, giving one row per CDR3 protein. The data hold 150,000 or so distinct CDR3 sequences, with roughly 43% observed a single time. This record comes from a study of glioma-infiltrating T cells. There are 16 residues in the CDR3. V lost 6 bases, J lost 2 bases, and 20 bases lay in between. Germline CDR1 DFQATT, CDR2 SNEGSKA (reference sequence). Study-level findings and limits: Very few CDR3 sequences were shared between tissue and blood. Gliomas, especially low-grade, showed above-expected tissue-blood divergence; non-neoplastic patients showed below.

V gene TRBV20-1 combines with J gene TRBJ1-3; unclear D gene. The TCR was taken from a human donor with low-grade glioma or glioblastoma, undergoing nonglioma brain surgery, or in good health (not recorded which). Sequenced material: glioma tissue, nonneoplastic brain tissue, or PBMCs (not recorded which). CDR3 sequence: CSATGRTRMAGNTIYF. The CDR3 region has the DNA TGCAGTGCCACCGGACGGACCCGAATGGCTGGAAACACCATATATTTT.